The clone carrying this TCR beta chain occurred a few times. The data were taken from a study of blood T cell repertoires in COVID-19. Across the whole study: T cells, B-cell-depleted T cells, or PBMCs supplied cDNA or gDNA.

Looked up from germline, CDR1 is SGHTA and CDR2 is FQGNSA. V gave up 5 bases and J gave up 1 base, with 14 bases separating them. This CDR3 is 15 amino acids long. Repertoires were generated with immunoSEQ multiplex PCR, while TCRdb's copy carries only in-frame clones and drops some. The sample records around 130,000 clones, about four fifths being singletons. The origin of this receptor is a man aged 35 to 55 with active or convalescent COVID-19. The gene calls are TRBV7-2 and TRBJ1-2; D is perhaps TRBD1 (5 bases). The sequencing sample was made of peripheral blood. The CDR3 is CASSPGGAGNYGYTF. CDR3 bases: TGTGCCAGCAGCCCAGGAGGGGCGGGTAACTATGGCTACACCTTC.